This T cell receptor (beta chain) was retrieved from a study of spatial heterogeneity in lung cancer. Whole-study findings and limits: Tumor mutation counts were tracked by expanded intratumoral alpha and beta TCR counts.

TCRdb processed the 5' RACE reads anew with MiXCR; each CDR3 protein has one entry. The table lists 16,000 or so distinct CDR3 sequences, approximately 6.2% of them singletons. Time point of the sample: sample taken at primary tumor resection. This clonotype was found many times. What it recognizes is unknown. The CDR3 sequence is 15 residues long. The germline gives CDR1 SGHRS, CDR2 YFSETQ. V was pared by 5 bases and J by 4 bases, with 8 bases of the junction left unmatched. The sequencing used lung tumor tissue, collected at surgery. This TCR derives from a female donor with early-stage non-small cell lung cancer. The chain joins TRBV5-1 to TRBJ2-2; 7 nucleotides match TRBD1. DNA for the CDR3: TGCGCCAGCAGGGTCGGGACAGTCGGCACCGGGGAGCTGTTTTTT. Its protein is CASRVGTVGTGELFF.